Listed below are T cell receptor beta chains from one sample, sequenced in a study of blood T cell repertoires in COVID-19. Only in-frame clones appear in the TCRdb table, and some are missing; sequencing was by immunoSEQ multiplex PCR. The profile shows 150,000 to 200,000 clones, approximately 80% of them singletons. Material for sequencing was peripheral blood. The receptors derive from a woman in her fifties or sixties with acute or convalescent COVID-19. The conserved cysteine and the conserved F or W are not part of the CDR3 here.

V gene	J gene	CDR3 protein
TRBV6-6	TRBJ1-2	ASSGAGEGLGYT
TRBV18	TRBJ2-5	ASSSWTSEKETQY
TRBV28	TRBJ1-1	ASSLTAHGDTEAF
TRBV11-3	TRBJ1-5	ASSFKRQVKAFQPQH
TRBV9	TRBJ2-5	ASSGFGQGGETQY
TRBV7-7	TRBJ2-2	AVQGAGELF
TRBV27	TRBJ2-1	ASSPTSGYNEQF
TRBV5-1	TRBJ2-3	ASSEPSTDTQY
TRBV27	TRBJ1-1	ATYRAGVPNTEAF
TRBV3-1/TRBV3-2	TRBJ1-2	ASSQGDRDPLYYGYT
TRBV5-4	TRBJ2-3	ASSKPTSGYTDTQY
TRBV7-2	TRBJ2-2	ASSFEAGQNTGELF
TRBV6-1	TRBJ2-1	ASSDWSVSSYNEQF
TRBV6-5	TRBJ2-1	ASRTPAGAYNEQF
TRBV19	TRBJ1-5	ASSIEGGAGDQPQH
TRBV6-5	TRBJ1-2	ASSPQGEDYGYT
TRBV18	TRBJ2-1	ASSPNLPGQTYNEQF